This T cell receptor beta chain came from a study of cytomegalovirus exposure and HLA in healthy donors. Study summary: Early released data had 65 million to 100 million unique TCRs, all coming from HLA-typed donors.

CDR3 size: 15 residues. CDR1 SGHRS and CDR2 YFSETQ come from the germline V gene. V dropped 0 bases and J dropped 3 bases, with 13 bases sitting between them. The PCR contained 60 Vbeta and 13 Jbeta primers. Assay: immunoSEQ multiplex PCR; the TCRdb copy retains only in-frame clones and omits some. The sample has 90,000 to 140,000 clones; 60% to 85% are singletons. Study results and limitations: The likely origin of a cluster of highly shared sequence variants was a sequencing artifact. Later on, an analysis tied roughly 17,000 TCR beta sequences to HLA alleles at 0.05 false discovery rate.

Note on this clone: Its specificity is unknown.

The specimen was PBMCs. This sequence originates from a male donor in good health and CMV-seronegative. The chain couples TRBV5-1 to TRBJ2-7; D might be TRBD1 (6 bases). CDR3 amino acids: CASSLGQADLYEQYF. In DNA, the CDR3 is TGCGCCAGCAGCTTGGGACAGGCGGACCTCTACGAGCAGTACTTC. Drawing the rest from reference TRBV5-1 and TRBJ2-7, the complete variable domain is KAGVTQTPRYLIKTRGQQVTLSCSPISGHRSVSWYQQTPGQGLQFLFEYFSETQRNKGNFPGRFSGRQFSNSRSEMNVSTLELGDSALYLCASSLGQADLYEQYFGPGTRLTVT.